This T cell receptor beta chain was observed in a study of blood T cells in healthy people across ages. The CDR3 runs to 14 residues. Germline assignment: CDR1 SGDLS and CDR2 YYNGEE. Trimming stripped 9 bases from V and 4 bases from J, with 17 bases between. The authors ran a second PCR of about 7 to 11 cycles using a sample-barcoded 5' primer and a J-beta primer mix. TCRdb redid the calling of the 5' RACE reads with MiXCR, one entry per CDR3 protein. This sample carries roughly 550,000 distinct CDR3 sequences, around 24% of them seen once, and the ten largest clones take 7.5% to 9%. The sample also formed part of further work on T cells of mothers and their children. That study reports: It was through the M1S primer of the second PCR that sample barcodes and 2-4 random nucleotides were added.

The chain uses TRBV9 and TRBJ2-1, with TRBD2 as a possible D gene (6 bases). This clonotype was sampled from a boy aged 5-17 years in good health. Material: blood. The CDR3 protein is CATSRELAYNEQFF. The CDR3 DNA follows: TGTGCCACCTCAAGGGAACTAGCTTACAATGAGCAGTTCTTC.